This TCR beta chain was sequenced during a study of early T cells in non-severe SARS-CoV-2 infection (dated by TCRdb to the early 2020s). Study-wide context: Because TCR sequencing relied on bulk RNA taken from unsorted whole blood, pairing of alpha and beta chains was not possible. Study-level results and caveats: VDJdb matching was skewed toward anti-spike CD8 responses, so virus-specific expansions were likely underestimated and private and CD4 specificities were missed.

To note about this clonotype: Its antigen remains unidentified. The record has no base qualities; no much larger clone is one base away.

A case-control design nested within a healthcare worker cohort in London, UK, was used, with weekly nasopharyngeal swab PCR tests and blood sampling performed. Healthcare workers were recruited between 23 and 31 March 2020, during the week of the UK lockdown, and were followed weekly for up to roughly 16 weeks. The germline V gene gives CDR1 as KGHDR and CDR2 as SFDVKD. Trimming costs V 4 bases and J 2 bases, and their ends lie 9 bases apart. The CDR3 contains 14 residues, cysteine and phenylalanine counted. The read is trimmed to its CDR3 DNA, 42 bases read in frame from base 1. Library preparation employed 5' RACE. Instrument used: NextSeq 500. In the TCR library protocol, unique molecular identifiers were attached to individual cDNA molecules to correct for PCR bias and sequencing error. Sequencing covered both TCR alpha and beta chains, and within each sample the abundances of alpha and beta sequences were tightly co-correlated. On the study's bioinformatics: Decombinator V4 was used to annotate TCR sequences for V gene, J gene and CDR3. Expanded TCRs were defined as changing significantly between any two time points under a Poisson model with p below 0.0001. TCR abundances were normalised to the total number of TCRs sequenced in each sample and reported as counts per million. MAIT TCRs were defined by TRAV1-2 paired with TRAJ12, TRAJ20 or TRAJ33, and iNKT TCRs by TRAV10 paired with TRAJ18. VDJdb, accessed 1 November 2021, was searched for CMV, EBV and SARS-CoV-2 annotated TCRs, excluding TCRs annotated for multiple antigens. TCRdb itself trimmed the public reads at Q25 with fastp, ran MiXCR and retained productive beta chains. For every CDR3 protein sequence, its rows merge into one entry that carries the most common genes and DNA. The V and J calls were not made by the authors but by TCRdb's processing. Present in this sample are tens of thousands of distinct CDR3 sequences, under 13% of which were seen just once. Of the sample, 6.4% is held by the ten largest clones.

The V gene is TRBV24-1 and the J gene is TRBJ2-3, with the D gene not clear enough to name. Sequencing was performed on whole blood. The source of this sequence is an adult who was a healthcare worker with PCR-confirmed SARS-CoV-2 infection or an uninfected control (not recorded which). Here is the DNA: TGTGCCACCAGTGACCCCCCACCCACAGATACGCAGTATTTT. Its amino acids are CATSDPPPTDTQYF.